These 9 T cell receptor beta chains were all obtained from the same sample, sequenced in a study of CD8 T cells in ankylosing spondylitis. TCRdb re-analysed the 5' RACE reads in MiXCR, keeping a single row per CDR3 protein. Here the sample spans under 300,000 distinct CDR3 sequences, over 8.5% being singletons. The sequenced sample was blood, either unsorted or a sorted T cell fraction (not recorded which). The receptors derive from a male donor with ankylosing spondylitis or in good health (not recorded which).

This clonotype was seen ten or more times. The chain's CDR3 is CASTHSGANVLTF. The CDR3 DNA is TGTGCCAGCACTCACTCTGGGGCCAACGTCCTGACTTTC. This sequence joins TRBV12-3 or TRBV12-4 and TRBJ2-6, with D unclear. This CDR3 has 13 residues. With 7 bases removed from V and 0 bases from J, the gap between germline ends came to 4 bases.

This clonotype occurred a few times. The V and J genes are TRBV3-1 and TRBJ2-1; D uncertain. Germline V gene sequence: CDR1 LGHDT, CDR2 YNNKEL (reference sequence). Trimming removed 0 bases at V and 0 bases at J, with 9 bases between. The CDR3 extends over 16 amino acids. This CDR3 is CASSQDRTTSYNEQFF. The CDR3 nucleotides read TGTGCCAGCAGCCAAGACAGAACCACCTCCTACAATGAGCAGTTCTTC.

This clonotype appeared a few times. This sequence may be a read error, since a much larger clone differs from it by one base. The chain recombines TRBV9 with TRBJ2-1, with TRBD2 matching 7 bases. Germline V lookup: CDR1 SGDLS, CDR2 YYNGEE. CDR3 length equals 12 residues. The CDR3: CVSSAGEDEQFF. CDR3 coding DNA: TGTGTCAGCAGCGCGGGGGAAGATGAGCAGTTCTTC.

This clonotype has ten or more counts. The rearrangement uses TRBV29-1 and TRBJ2-7; D remains ambiguous. CDR1 is SQVTM and CDR2 is ANQGSEA in the germline V gene. The CDR3 covers 11 residues. The V end was cut by 4 bases, the J end by 4 bases, with 8 bases between. DNA for the CDR3: TGCAGCGTTGCCCCGGGTTACGAGCAGTACTTC. It codes for CSVAPGYEQYF.

This clonotype has only a few counts. This rearrangement joins TRBV5-5 to TRBJ2-7; 7 bases match TRBD1. In germline, CDR1 is SGHKS, CDR2 YYEKEE (reference sequence). The trim removed 7 bases at V and 5 bases at J, leaving 15 bases unmatched. There are 15 residues in the CDR3. Written as DNA, the CDR3 is TGTGCCAGCGGCCCTAAGGACAGGCCTATGGACGAGCAGTACTTC. Amino acid sequence: CASGPKDRPMDEQYF.

This clonotype appeared many times. The chain joins TRBV6-1 to TRBJ2-1, with D unclear. Germline V gene data show CDR1 as MNHNS and CDR2 as SASEGT. V gave up 3 bases and J gave up 0 bases, with 9 bases separating them. The CDR3 length is 15 residues. The CDR3 here is CASSDRSSSYNEQFF. As DNA, the CDR3 is TGTGCCAGCAGTGATAGATCGAGCTCCTACAATGAGCAGTTCTTC.

This clonotype was picked up many times. The chain links TRBV20-1 to TRBJ2-1; 8 positions agree with TRBD2. Germline V gene sequence: CDR1 DFQATT, CDR2 SNEGSKA (reference sequence). With V trimmed by 4 bases and J by 9 bases, 11 bases remained unmatched. The CDR3 length is 14 residues. The CDR3 nucleotides are TGCAGTGCTACGAACGGGGGGGCCTACGGTGAGCAGTTCTTC. This gives the protein CSATNGGAYGEQFF.

This clonotype appeared many times. The chain has TRBV9 and TRBJ1-2, with TRBD1 matching over 8 bases. The CDR3 spans 11 residues. V trimming: 8 bases; J trimming: 8 bases; junction bases outside the gene matches: 5. CDR1 and CDR2 (germline): SGDLS, YYNGEE. The CDR3 nucleotides are TGTGCCAGTACAGGGGGAGGGGGCTACACCTTC. It codes for CASTGGGGYTF. Looking up the rest from reference TRBV9 and TRBJ1-2 gives the full variable domain: DSGVTQTPKHLITATGQRVTLRCSPRSGDLSVYWYQQSLDQGLQFLIQYYNGEERAKGNILERFSAQQFPDLHSELNLSSLELGDSALYFCASTGGGGYTFGSGTRLTVV.

The table lists this clonotype with many counts. The J gene is TRBJ2-1, the V gene TRBV3-1, with 11 bases fitting TRBD2. With V trimmed by 2 bases and J by 7 bases, 19 bases remained unmatched. In germline, CDR1 is LGHDT, CDR2 YNNKEL (reference sequence). CDR3 length: 20 amino acids. The CDR3 nucleotides read TGTGCCAGCAGCCAACTACTAGCGGGGGCCCGAAGTGTGAATATGAATGAGCAGTTCTTC. It translates to CASSQLLAGARSVNMNEQFF.